This TCR beta chain derives from a study of immune evolution from preneoplasia to lung adenocarcinoma (dated by TCRdb to about 2021). Background for the entire study: No AAH lesions showed HLA loss of heterozygosity, compared with 7% of AIS, about 15% of MIA and around 35% of ADC lesions. The study combined immune gene expression, TCR sequencing and multiplex immunofluorescence to profile immune contexture across lung adenocarcinoma precursors and invasive adenocarcinoma. Resected precursor lesions (AAH, AIS, MIA) and invasive adenocarcinomas were each compared against paired morphologically normal lung tissue. Sample size was based on specimen availability rather than a prior power calculation. The immune data were integrated with whole exome sequencing and methylation data from the same cohort of nodules. The overall cohort was made up of fewer than 70 patients with pulmonary nodules who had surgical resection. TCR sequencing data were obtained from around 51 patients. It was reported in the study that 100 to 110 samples were used for TCR sequencing. POLYSOLVER was used to infer Class I HLA alleles from exome data, while LOHHLA was used to detect allele-specific HLA loss. The study at large found these results: T cell clonality was highest in KRAS-mutant nodules compared with EGFR-mutant or double wild-type lesions. Because every patient came from Japan and China, how well the results apply to Western populations was uncertain. Clonality was highest in normal lung, while later-stage lesions appeared to show lower clonality but higher T cell density and diversity. Normal lung had the highest top T cell clone frequencies, and these frequencies appeared to fall progressively from AAH through AIS, MIA and invasive adenocarcinoma. The findings reflected association rather than direct causation, and larger cohorts with long-term follow-up and longitudinal biopsies were considered necessary.

About this clone itself: Its recognized antigen is unknown. It has no much larger one-base neighbor in the sample; base qualities were not kept.

V is pared back by 1 base and J by 0 bases, with 13 bases lying between the germline termini. CDR1 and CDR2, per the germline V gene, are MGHRA and YSYEKL. Including cysteine and phenylalanine, the CDR3 has 18 amino acids. Just the 54-base CDR3 DNA is kept, in frame starting at base 1. The patients had resection in Japan or China between about 2013 and 2017. Two lung cancer pathologists independently reviewed H&E slides to confirm the histologic diagnosis of every case. Premalignant or tumor cells were enriched for nucleic acid extraction by macro-dissection performed after pathologic assessment. The AllPrep DNA/RNA FFPE Kit was used to isolate DNA from FFPE tissue. TCR beta CDR3 regions were sequenced from DNA using the immunoSEQ hsTCRbeta Kit. As for the original processing: TCR sequencing data were analysed with the ImmunoSEQ Analyzer. T cell clonality was defined as 1 minus Pielou's evenness computed on productive rearrangements. The inverse Simpson index, applied to productive templates, was used to measure T cell diversity. T cell density was defined as TCR beta template counts normalized to usable DNA, with usable DNA estimated by amplifying and sequencing housekeeping genes. Two-sided Kruskal-Wallis tests were used to compare TCR metrics between histologic stages. TCRdb took this table from immuneACCESS and kept in-frame rearrangements with V and J called. Such tables lack part of the clones; where checked against another copy, unresolved V genes explain under half of the gap, and the rest is unexplained. For V, J and clone size, that table is used; D and trimming come from the DNA. A total of 9,800 or so clones appear in this sample, roughly three quarters of them only once. The top ten clonotypes cover around 12% of the sample.

The TCR sequence derives from a person at least 80 years old with lung adenocarcinoma. Sequences were obtained from FFPE lung adenocarcinoma in situ tissue. In light of the paper, this sample's cell subset or site label describes: preinvasive adenocarcinoma in situ (AIS). In this chain, TRBV4-1 is recombined with TRBJ1-6; the D gene identity is not certain. The nucleotides are TGCGCCAGCAGCCAAGGGGAGGCCGAGGGCTCCTATAATTCACCCCTCCACTTT. It translates as CASSQGEAEGSYNSPLHF.